The 20 T cell receptor beta chains reported below all come from one sample, sequenced in a study of a mutant IDH1 vaccine in newly diagnosed glioma (dated by TCRdb to the early 2020s). The library was obtained by the immunoSEQ multiplex PCR assay. Not all clones reach the TCRdb copy of this immuneACCESS table, which keeps in-frame sequences only. Checked studies attribute under half of the gap to unresolved V genes and leave the rest unexplained. This sample holds about 55,000 clones; about 80% were observed only once. The top ten clones comprise 6.2% of the sample. These receptors' targets are unknown. In the paper's terms, the time point label means: week 23, last vaccination. Every vaccine dose consisted of 300 ug of a 20-mer mutant IDH1 peptide in Montanide, administered subcutaneously together with topical imiquimod. The sequencing used PBMCs, collected from a glioma patient whose treatment included an IDH1 peptide vaccine. The receptors originated from a man between 40 and 49 years old with glioma.

Details on this clone: Other DNA sequences of this sample code for an identical CDR3. The genes are TRBV19 and TRBJ2-5, with D uncertain. V was cut by 0 bases and J by 3 bases, with 5 bases left in between. The V gene's germline CDR1 is LNHDA and CDR2 SQIVND (reference sequence). This CDR3 comprises 13 residues. CDR3 in DNA: TGTGCCAGTAGTATAGACGGAGAAGAGACCCAGTACTTC. It encodes CASSIDGEETQYF.

The rearrangement links TRBV5-6 to TRBJ2-4, with 8 nucleotides matching TRBD1. This CDR3 comprises 11 residues. The germline gives CDR1 SGHDT, CDR2 YYEEEE. V shed 4 bases, J shed 14 bases, and the junction held 5 bases outside the gene matches. This CDR3 is CASSARGREYF. The CDR3 coding sequence is TGTGCCAGCAGCGCCAGGGGGCGGGAGTACTTC.

This chain connects TRBV10-2 to TRBJ2-4; a possible D gene is TRBD1 (5 bases). The ends were cut back, 4 bases at V and 7 bases at J, with 17 bases in the middle. Germline lookup yields CDR1 WSHSY and CDR2 SAAADI. The CDR3 is 15 residues long. CDR3 loop: CASSVAYPGRNIQYF. CDR3 in DNA: TGCGCCAGCAGTGTGGCCTACCCAGGGCGGAACATTCAGTACTTC.

The rearrangement joins TRBV14 to TRBJ2-5; D is unclear. The germline gives CDR1 SGHDN, CDR2 FVKESK. Trimming cost V 2 bases and J 7 bases, with 14 bases left between them. The CDR3 sequence is 14 residues long. This CDR3 is CASSQNDGLRTQYF. CDR3 coding DNA: TGTGCCAGCAGCCAAAACGACGGTCTCCGGACCCAGTACTTC.

V and J are TRBV4-1 and TRBJ2-1; TRBD2 matches at 11 bases. This CDR3 is 15 amino acids long. Germline V gene sequence: CDR1 MGHRA, CDR2 YSYEKL. Germline trimming cut 2 bases from V and 12 bases from J; bases unmatched to any gene: 9. The CDR3 DNA follows: TGCGCCAGCAGCCAAAACATAGCGGGGGGGCGTGGGCAGTTCTTC. It translates to CASSQNIAGGRGQFF.

The chain is built from TRBV28 and TRBJ2-7; maybe TRBD1 (6 bases). The CDR3 runs to 15 residues. The V gene's germline CDR1 is MDHEN and CDR2 SYDVKM. Trimming pared 7 bases from V and 5 bases from J, leaving 21 bases between. As DNA, the CDR3 is TGTGCCAGCACCGGTGGGGTGGCAGGGGTGAACGAGCAGTACTTC. It yields the protein CASTGGVAGVNEQYF.

J is TRBJ2-4 and V is TRBV9, with 8 positions matching TRBD1. V shed 3 bases and J 0 bases; nucleotides not matched to a gene: 11. Germline V CDR1 and CDR2: SGDLS, YYNGEE. CDR3 length equals 18 residues. CDR3: CASSGQGRGPLAKNIQYF. The CDR3 region has the DNA TGTGCCAGCAGCGGACAGGGGAGAGGGCCTTTAGCCAAAAACATTCAGTACTTC.

This clone was seen more than once but under ten times. The V gene is TRBV10-3, the J gene TRBJ2-4; 7 bases line up with TRBD1. Germline CDR1 is ENHRY and CDR2 is SYGVKD. V lost 6 bases to trimming and J lost 5 bases; unmatched junction nucleotides: 7. This CDR3 is 14 amino acids long. The DNA for the CDR3 is TGTGCCATCAGGGATGGACAGGATGAAAACATTCAGTACTTC. This translates into CAIRDGQDENIQYF.

This clone occurred a few times. The chain is built from TRBV5-1 and TRBJ1-4; 9 bases map to TRBD1. This CDR3 contains 15 residues. Germline-derived CDR1 and CDR2 are SGHRS and YFSETQ. V shed 1 base and J 6 bases; nucleotides not matched to a gene: 4. The CDR3 DNA reads as TGCGCCAGCAGCTTGTTCACAGGGGGCGATGAAAAACTGTTTTTT. It encodes CASSLFTGGDEKLFF.

The J gene is TRBJ1-3, the V gene TRBV5-4; D gene uncertain. The CDR3 totals 14 residues. V was cut by 4 bases and J by 4 bases, with 12 bases left in between. Germline V gives CDR1 SGHNT, CDR2 YYREEE (reference sequence). This CDR3 reads CASSATMEGNTIYF. DNA of the CDR3: TGTGCCAGCAGCGCTACAATGGAGGGAAACACCATATATTTT.

This chain joins TRBV30 and TRBJ1-3; 8 bases match TRBD1. The CDR3 contains 14 residues. Trimming took 8 bases from V and 6 from J; bases not matched to a gene: 12. From germline, CDR1 is GTSNPN and CDR2 SVGIG (reference sequence). The CDR3 DNA follows: TGTGCCACCTCCACCGACAGGGGAGTAAACACCATATATTTT. Its translation is CATSTDRGVNTIYF.

The chain carries TRBV7-9 and TRBJ2-3, with D possibly being TRBD1 or TRBD2 (5 bases each). The CDR3 is 14 amino acids. The V gene's germline CDR1 is SEHNR and CDR2 FQNEAQ (reference sequence). The V end lost 5 bases, the J end lost 0 bases, and 9 bases lay between the germline ends. The CDR3 DNA reads as TGTGCCAGCAGCCGGGACCAAAGCACAGATACGCAGTATTTT. It yields the protein CASSRDQSTDTQYF.

The rearrangement uses TRBV6-1 and TRBJ2-7, with TRBD2 as a possible D gene (5 bases). This CDR3 has 15 amino acids. CDR1 is MNHNS and CDR2 is SASEGT in the germline V gene. V lost 3 bases, J lost 3 bases, and 15 bases lay in between. CDR3 sequence: CASSDGGLTIYEQYF. DNA for the CDR3: TGTGCCAGCAGTGACGGCGGGCTAACAATCTACGAGCAGTACTTC.

The chain couples TRBV5-1 to TRBJ2-3; 7 bases are shared with TRBD2. CDR1 SGHRS and CDR2 YFSETQ come from the germline V gene. The CDR3 has 16 residues. V was pared by 0 bases and J by 0 bases, with 4 bases of the junction left unmatched. The CDR3 nucleotides are TGCGCCAGCAGCTTGGTGGTAGCGGGCAGCACAGATACGCAGTATTTT. This translates into CASSLVVAGSTDTQYF.

This clone was seen once. The chain links TRBV6-6 to TRBJ1-2; the D is unclear. The CDR3 has 14 residues. From germline, CDR1 is MNHNY and CDR2 SVGAGI (reference sequence). The germline V and J ends were trimmed by 6 bases and 0 bases, with 11 bases remaining between them. CDR3: CASRLRDTNYGYTF. DNA for the CDR3: TGTGCCAGCAGACTGAGGGATACTAACTATGGCTACACCTTC.

J is TRBJ1-4 and V is TRBV30, with D unclear. The CDR3 spans 15 residues. V gave up 2 bases and J gave up 0 bases, with 10 bases separating them. Looked up from germline, CDR1 is GTSNPN and CDR2 is SVGIG (reference sequence). CDR3 loop: CAWSRTFATNEKLFF. In DNA form, the CDR3 reads TGTGCCTGGAGTCGAACGTTCGCAACTAATGAAAAACTGTTTTTT.

The V call is TRBV12-5, the J call TRBJ2-7; no reliable D call. The length of the CDR3 is 13 residues. Germline V gene lookup returns CDR1 LGHNT and CDR2 FRNRAP. V was cut by 4 bases and J by 3 bases, with 10 bases left in between. Here the CDR3 DNA reads TGTGCTAGTGGTTCCGGACGGCTCTACGAGCAGTACTTC. Residues: CASGSGRLYEQYF.

The V call is TRBV9, the J call TRBJ2-3, with D possibly matching TRBD2 (6 bases). Germline CDR1 is SGDLS and CDR2 is YYNGEE. This CDR3 is 12 amino acids long. V was clipped by 7 bases and J by 1 base, with 7 bases between them. The CDR3 DNA follows: TGTGCCAGCGGGACTGGCACAGATACGCAGTATTTT. This translates into CASGTGTDTQYF.

V and J are TRBV2 and TRBJ1-4; D uncertain. The CDR3 has 12 amino acids. Per the germline V gene, CDR1 is SNHLY and CDR2 is FYNNEI. Trimming removed 3 bases at V and 8 bases at J, with 7 bases between. The CDR3 is CASSERPEKLFF. The CDR3 DNA sequence: TGTGCCAGCAGTGAGAGGCCAGAAAAACTGTTTTTT.

About this clone itself: At one of its ends the junction is not consistent with the germline gene, which may arise from a read error. This rearrangement joins TRBV6-5 to TRBJ1-1; the D is unclear. This CDR3 is 15 amino acids long. The germline V gene has CDR1 MNHEY and CDR2 SVGAGI. As DNA, the CDR3 is TGTGCCAGCAGCTACTCCTTTGGGTTGAACACTGAAGCTTTCTTT. It specifies CASSYSFGLNTEAFF.